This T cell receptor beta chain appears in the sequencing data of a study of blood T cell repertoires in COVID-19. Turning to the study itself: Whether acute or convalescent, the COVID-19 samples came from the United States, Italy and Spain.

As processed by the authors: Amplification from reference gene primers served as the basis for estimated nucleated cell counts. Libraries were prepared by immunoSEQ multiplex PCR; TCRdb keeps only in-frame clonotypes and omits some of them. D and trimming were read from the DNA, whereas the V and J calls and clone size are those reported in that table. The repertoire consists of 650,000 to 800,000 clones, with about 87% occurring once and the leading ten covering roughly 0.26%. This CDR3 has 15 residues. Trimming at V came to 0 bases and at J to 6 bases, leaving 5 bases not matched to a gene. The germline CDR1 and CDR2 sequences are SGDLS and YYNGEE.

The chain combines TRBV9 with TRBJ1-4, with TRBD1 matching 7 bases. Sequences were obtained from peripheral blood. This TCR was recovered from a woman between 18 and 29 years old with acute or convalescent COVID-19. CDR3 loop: CASSVADREDEKLFF. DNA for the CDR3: TGTGCCAGCAGCGTAGCCGACAGGGAGGATGAAAAACTGTTTTTT. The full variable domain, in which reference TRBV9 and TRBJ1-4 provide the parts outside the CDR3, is DSGVTQTPKHLITATGQRVTLRCSPRSGDLSVYWYQQSLDQGLQFLIQYYNGEERAKGNILERFSAQQFPDLHSELNLSSLELGDSALYFCASSVADREDEKLFFGSGTQLSVL.